Each of the 5 T cell receptor beta chains below was sequenced from the same sample in a study of post-analysis software for immune sequencing data (dated by TCRdb to the mid-2010s). What the study reported, not specific to this receptor: About 5 TRBV segments, including TRBV5-6, TRBV5-1 and TRBV20-1, were significantly more frequent in patients than controls.

These receptors are not linked to any known antigen. The method was PCR. Instrument on record: Illumina HiSeq 2500. To reduce PCR and sequencing biases, unique molecular identifiers were built into the TCR beta cDNA libraries. The public reads were reanalyzed by TCRdb: fastp trimming at Q25, MiXCR alignment, in-frame beta chains only. One record per CDR3 amino acid sequence lists the most common genes and DNA. Here the sample has hundreds of thousands of distinct CDR3 sequences; 55% to 60% occur a single time. The ten most abundant clones make up about 11% of the sample. The specimen sequenced was blood. The origin of the receptors is a girl aged 2 to 10 with multiple sclerosis.

The table lists this clonotype with a few counts. The chain uses TRBV20-1 and TRBJ1-1, with a possible D match to TRBD1 (5 bases). CDR3 length equals 13 residues. Between the trimmed V and J ends, which lost 0 bases and 3 bases, there was a span of 8 bases. Germline V gene data show CDR1 as DFQATT and CDR2 as SNEGSKA (reference sequence). Here the CDR3 reads CSAREGRDTEAFF. The DNA of the CDR3 is TGCAGTGCTAGAGAAGGCAGGGACACTGAAGCTTTCTTT.

The rearrangement joins TRBV10-3 to TRBJ1-2; the D gene is possibly TRBD1 (5 bases). The germline gives CDR1 ENHRY, CDR2 SYGVKD. V was clipped by 2 bases and J by 0 bases, with 10 bases between them. This CDR3 contains 15 residues. CDR3 nucleotide sequence: TGTGCCATCAGTGAGGGGGCTCGAGCTAACTATGGCTACACCTTC. This sequence encodes CAISEGARANYGYTF.

This rearrangement joins TRBV5-1 to TRBJ2-5, with D possibly called TRBD1 or TRBD2 (5 bases each). Near its end, the DNA agrees better with TRBJ2-7, so the J call may be wrong. This CDR3 is 15 amino acids long. Germline CDR1 and CDR2: SGHRS and YFSETQ. CDR3 region: CASSLSRDLGNEQYF. The CDR3 region has the DNA TGCGCCAGCAGCTTGAGCCGGGACCTCGGGAACGAGCAGTACTTC.

This clonotype was seen at least ten times. This chain joins TRBV20-1 and TRBJ2-5; TRBD2 matches 8 bases. Losses at the gene ends were 4 bases for V and 3 bases for J; bases not matched to a gene: 7. This CDR3 contains 14 residues. Germline CDR1 DFQATT, CDR2 SNEGSKA (reference sequence). Here the CDR3 reads CSATPGSGKETQYF. As DNA, the CDR3 is TGCAGTGCTACGCCGGGTAGCGGGAAAGAGACCCAGTACTTC.

This clonotype has more than one count but fewer than ten. This chain joins TRBV9 and TRBJ2-3; D remains ambiguous. The CDR3 consists of 14 residues. In germline, CDR1 is SGDLS, CDR2 YYNGEE. The ends were cut back, 0 bases at V and 3 bases at J, with 8 bases in the middle. The CDR3 spells CASSVAGRTDTQYF. In DNA form, the CDR3 reads TGTGCCAGCAGCGTAGCTGGTAGGACAGATACGCAGTATTTT.